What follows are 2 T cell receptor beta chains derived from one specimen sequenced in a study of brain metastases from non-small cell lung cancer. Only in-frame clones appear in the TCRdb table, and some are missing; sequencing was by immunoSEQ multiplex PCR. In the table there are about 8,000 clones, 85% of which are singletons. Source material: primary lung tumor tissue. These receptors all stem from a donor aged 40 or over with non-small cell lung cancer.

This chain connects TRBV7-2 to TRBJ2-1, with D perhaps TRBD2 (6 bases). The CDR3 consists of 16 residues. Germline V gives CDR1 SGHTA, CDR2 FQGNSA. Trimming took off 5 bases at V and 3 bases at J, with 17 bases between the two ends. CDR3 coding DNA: TGTGCCAGCAGCCCCACGGGACTCCGGCTCTACAATGAGCAGTTCTTC. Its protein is CASSPTGLRLYNEQFF.

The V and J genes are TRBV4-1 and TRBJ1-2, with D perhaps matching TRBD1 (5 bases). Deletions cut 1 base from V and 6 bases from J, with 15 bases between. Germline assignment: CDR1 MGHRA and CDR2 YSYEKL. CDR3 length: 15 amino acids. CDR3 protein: CASSQVFQGVDGYTF. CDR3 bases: TGCGCCAGCAGCCAAGTTTTTCAGGGAGTAGATGGCTACACCTTC.